This TCR beta chain was captured in a study of T cell responses to AZD1222 COVID-19 vaccine. Findings and limits, study-wide: Vaccine-associated CD4 TCRs ranged over spike, dominating at 160-218 and 743-854. Two AZD1222 administrations were followed by greater Spike-specific TCR breadth and depth.

A note on this clone: The target antigen is unknown.

Here immunoSEQ multiplex PCR was the method, and the copy in TCRdb shows in-frame clones only, minus some. This sample has just over 150,000 clones, with approximately 90% found just once. Germline CDR1 and CDR2: SEHNR and FQNEAQ (reference sequence). The CDR3 is made up of 15 amino acids. Deletions cut 0 bases from V and 3 bases from J, with 11 bases between. The chain carries TRBV7-9 and TRBJ2-5, with D perhaps given as TRBD1 or TRBD2 (6 bases each). The clonotype originates from an adult in good health. Sequencing used peripheral blood, obtained on day 0 of AZD1222 vaccination. The CDR3 reads CASSLARGRKETQYF. The DNA for the CDR3 is TGTGCCAGCAGCTTAGCTCGGGGGCGGAAAGAGACCCAGTACTTC. The full variable domain, its missing parts supplied by reference TRBV7-9 and TRBJ2-5, is DTGVSQNPRHKITKRGQNVTFRCDPISEHNRLYWYRQTLGQGPEFLTYFQNEAQLEKSRLLSDRFSAERPKGSFSTLEIQRTEQGDSAMYLCASSLARGRKETQYFGPGTRLLVL.